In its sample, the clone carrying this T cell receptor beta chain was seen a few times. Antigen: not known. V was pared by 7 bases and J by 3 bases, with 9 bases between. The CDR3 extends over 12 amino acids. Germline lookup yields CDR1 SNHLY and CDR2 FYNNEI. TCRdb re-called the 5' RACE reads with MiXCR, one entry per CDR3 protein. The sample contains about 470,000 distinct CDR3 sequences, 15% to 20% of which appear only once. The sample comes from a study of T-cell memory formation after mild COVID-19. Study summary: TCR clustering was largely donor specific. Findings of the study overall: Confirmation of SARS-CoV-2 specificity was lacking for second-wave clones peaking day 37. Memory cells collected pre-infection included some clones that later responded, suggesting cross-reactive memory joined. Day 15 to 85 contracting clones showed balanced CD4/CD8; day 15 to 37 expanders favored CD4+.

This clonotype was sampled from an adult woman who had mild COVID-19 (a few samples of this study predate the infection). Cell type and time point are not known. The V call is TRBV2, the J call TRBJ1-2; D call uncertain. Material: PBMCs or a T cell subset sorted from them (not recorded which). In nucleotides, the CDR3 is TGTGCCAGCAAAGGGTATGACTATGGCTACACCTTC. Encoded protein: CASKGYDYGYTF.